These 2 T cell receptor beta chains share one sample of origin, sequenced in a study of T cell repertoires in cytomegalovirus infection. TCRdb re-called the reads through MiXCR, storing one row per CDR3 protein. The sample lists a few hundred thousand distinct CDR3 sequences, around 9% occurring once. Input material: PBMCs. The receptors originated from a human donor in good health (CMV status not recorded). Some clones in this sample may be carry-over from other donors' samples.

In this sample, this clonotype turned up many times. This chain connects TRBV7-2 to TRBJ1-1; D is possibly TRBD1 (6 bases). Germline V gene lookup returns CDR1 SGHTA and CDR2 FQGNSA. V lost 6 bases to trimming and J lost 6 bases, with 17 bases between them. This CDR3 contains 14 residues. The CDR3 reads CASSVRGGRPEAFF. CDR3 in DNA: TGTGCCAGCAGTGTTCGGGGGGGGCGTCCTGAAGCTTTCTTT. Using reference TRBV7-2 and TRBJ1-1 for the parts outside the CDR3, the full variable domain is GAGVSQSPSNKVTEKGKDVELRCDPISGHTALYWYRQSLGQGLEFLIYFQGNSAPDKSGLPSDRFSAERTGGSVSTLTIQRTQQEDSAVYLCASSVRGGRPEAFFGQGTRLTVV.

CDR3 amino acids: CASSFLPEHGREQFF. In nucleotides, the CDR3 is TGTGCCAGCAGCTTCCTACCCGAACATGGCCGTGAGCAGTTCTTC. The genes are TRBV5-5 and TRBJ2-1; D remains unclear. Germline V lookup: CDR1 SGHKS, CDR2 YYEKEE (reference sequence). This CDR3 has 15 amino acids. V lost 2 bases to trimming and J lost 9 bases, with 18 bases between them. The whole variable domain, filled in from reference TRBV5-5 and TRBJ2-1, reads DAGVTQSPTHLIKTRGQQVTLRCSPISGHKSVSWYQQVLGQGPQFIFQYYEKEERGRGNFPDRFSARQFPNYSSELNVNALLLGDSALYLCASSFLPEHGREQFFGPGTRLTVL.